This T cell receptor (beta chain) was found in a study of blood T cell repertoires in COVID-19 (dated by TCRdb to the early 2020s). Regarding the complete study: Collaborator samples came from the United States, Italy and Spain and covered acute and convalescent phases of COVID-19. The prospective study material was composed of cDNA or gDNA derived from T cells, B-cell-depleted T cells, or PBMCs. The dataset comprised deeply sampled blood TCRbeta repertoires from subjects exposed to, actively infected with, or recovered from COVID-19. The repertoires were released in a freely available public database intended as a resource for research on the immune response to SARS-CoV-2. The samples were drawn from the first 160 participants of the ongoing ImmuneRACE study and from 1,254 subjects provided by 6 global collaborators. A de-identified subject ID, COVID-19 status, age in years and sex were almost always included in the sample metadata. HLA class I and class II types, where available, came from metadata supplied by the sample provider rather than from assay-based typing.

The immunoSEQ Assay, a bias-controlled multiplex PCR, was used to amplify TCRbeta CDR3 regions from genomic DNA. In the paper's pipeline: The number of nucleated cells in each sample was estimated by amplification of reference gene primers within the assay. To quantify the absolute abundance of each unique TCRbeta CDR3 rearrangement, sequence reads were collapsed and filtered. For each sample, productive Simpson clonality was calculated as the square root of Simpson's diversity index over productive rearrangements. TCRdb holds this immuneACCESS table with in-frame rearrangements only. Some clones are missing; in checked studies, unresolved V genes explain under half, and the rest has no known cause. V and J calls and clone size are copied from that table; D and trimming were computed from the DNA. The table for this sample lists some 120,000 clones; 81% of them were counted only once. The leading ten clones occupy more than 9% of the sample.

Overall study outcomes, separate from this receptor: How much clinical and demographic metadata was included differed by source and by participant, and the metadata was provided uncurated.

This clone has only a few counts. Its antigen remains unidentified. Base qualities were left out, and no much larger clone turns up one base away. Each collaborating institution followed its own protocols to collect whole blood in K2EDTA tubes. For TCRbeta analysis, collaborators shipped samples as frozen whole blood, isolated PBMCs, or DNA extracted from either of those sample types. The clonotype was recovered from a human donor in a cohort sampled during active COVID-19. Sequencing was done on a sample of peripheral blood.

The CDR3 protein sequence reads: CASSQGPTGGKYEQYF. In nucleotides, the sequence is TGCGCCAGCAGCCAAGGGCCGACAGGGGGCAAGTACGAGCAGTACTTC. The sequence is built from TRBV4-1 and TRBJ2-7; TRBD1 agrees with 10 junctional bases. The germline V end is reduced by 1 base and the J end by 4 bases; junction bases left unmatched: 7. CDR1 MGHRA and CDR2 YSYEKL were looked up in the germline V gene. Including the terminal cysteine and phenylalanine, the CDR3 comprises 16 residues. Only the CDR3 part of the read is kept: 48 bases, read in frame from the first base.